The clone carrying this T cell receptor (beta chain) was counted ten times or more. Its antigen is undetermined. The data stem from a study of T cell repertoires in cytomegalovirus infection. Study results and limitations: The ex vivo response showed dominance by HLA-C-restricted CMV-specific TCR beta clonotypes.

TCRdb analysed the reads with MiXCR anew, one entry per CDR3 protein. The sample lists approximately 500,000 distinct CDR3 sequences; around 11% were seen once. Losses at the gene ends were 4 bases for V and 6 bases for J; bases not matched to a gene: 8. The CDR3 has 15 amino acids. From germline, CDR1 is SGHDT and CDR2 YYEEEE. The source is a human donor in good health (CMV status not recorded). Some clones in this sample may be carry-over from other donors' samples. Source material: PBMCs. V and J are TRBV5-6 and TRBJ2-7, with 12 positions matching TRBD1. CDR3 nucleotides: TGTGCCAGCAGCACCGGGACAGGGGGCTATGGCGAGCAGTACTTC. This encodes CASSTGTGGYGEQYF.